This T cell receptor beta chain was sequenced for a study of T cell repertoires in cytomegalovirus infection. Study as a whole: CMV epitopes that were recently identified and HLA-C-restricted were used alongside well-studied HLA-B-restricted ones. Indications came from public TCR beta signatures; they pointed to CMV infection and to a matching HLA type.

TCRdb independently ran MiXCR on the reads; one entry per CDR3 protein. Among around 340,000 distinct CDR3 sequences listed, 25% to 30% were seen once. Whole-study findings and limits: Based on cumulative public TCR beta family frequency, carriers of CMV plus the relevant HLA were identified. HLA-C-restricted CMV-specific TCR beta clonotypes were dominant in the ex vivo response.

On this clonotype itself: What it binds is unknown.

CDR1 and CDR2 (germline): SGHKS, YYEKEE (reference sequence). The CDR3 is made up of 14 amino acids. The V and J ends lost 6 bases and 5 bases respectively, with 17 bases between them. The material was cultured PBMCs, obtained from culture after CMV antigen stimulation. The source of this sequence is a human donor in good health (CMV status not recorded). Some clones in this sample may be carry-over from other donors' samples. V gene TRBV5-5 combines with J gene TRBJ2-5, with TRBD2 as a possible D gene (6 bases). The CDR3 DNA reads as TGTGCCAGCACCCCTCTGACGGGAGCGGAGACCCAGTACTTC. It encodes CASTPLTGAETQYF.